This T cell receptor beta chain was captured by sequencing in a study of monozygotic twins with inflammatory bowel disease. The CDR3 consists of 12 residues. From germline, CDR1 is SNHLY and CDR2 FYNNEI. TCRdb re-called the 5' RACE reads and catalogs CDR3 proteins one per entry, DNA excluded. In total, the table holds just over 300,000 distinct CDR3 sequences. Investigators extracted total RNA from whole blood and did not sort T cells. V and J are TRBV2 and TRBJ2-7; TCRdb selects TRBD1, and the lack of DNA leaves this call unchecked. The sequence was obtained from a human donor with ulcerative colitis or Crohn's disease, or a healthy co-twin of an affected twin (not recorded which). The sequencing sample was made of blood. CDR3 amino acids: CASSGDPYEQYF.